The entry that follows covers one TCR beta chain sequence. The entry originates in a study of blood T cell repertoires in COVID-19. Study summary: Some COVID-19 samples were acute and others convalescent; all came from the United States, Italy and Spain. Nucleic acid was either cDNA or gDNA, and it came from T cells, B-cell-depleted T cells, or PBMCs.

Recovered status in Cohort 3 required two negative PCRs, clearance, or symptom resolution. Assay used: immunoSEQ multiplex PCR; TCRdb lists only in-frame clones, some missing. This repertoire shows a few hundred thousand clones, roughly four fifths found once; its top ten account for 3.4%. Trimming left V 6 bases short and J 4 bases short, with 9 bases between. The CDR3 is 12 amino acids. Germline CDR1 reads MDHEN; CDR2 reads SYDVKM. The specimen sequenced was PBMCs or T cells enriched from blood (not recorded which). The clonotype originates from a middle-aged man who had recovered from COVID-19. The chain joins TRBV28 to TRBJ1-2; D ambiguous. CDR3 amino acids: CASRDGAYGYTF. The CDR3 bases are TGTGCCAGCAGGGATGGAGCCTATGGCTACACCTTC.